This is a list of T cell receptor beta chains from one sample in a study of blood T cells in healthy people across ages. TCRdb recomputed calls from the 5' RACE reads with MiXCR, one row per CDR3 protein. Altogether 1.5 million to 2 million distinct CDR3 sequences are present, 28% being singletons, with the ten largest covering roughly 8%. The sequenced sample was blood. These TCRs come from a woman aged 25-40 years in good health. Each CDR3 is given with its conserved first and last residue. The order of the fields is V gene, D gene, J gene, clone size, CDR3 protein, CDR3 DNA. A D gene is named only where the DNA matches it firmly. Clone size, where shown, is once, few, many, or a class for clones that have expanded.

V gene: TRBV7-9; D gene: -; J gene: TRBJ2-3; clone size: few; CDR3 protein: CASSLQDRHNTQYF; CDR3 DNA: TGTGCCAGCAGCTTACAAGACAGACATAATACGCAGTATTTT
V gene: TRBV7-9; D gene: -; J gene: TRBJ2-1; clone size: few; CDR3 protein: CASTGAGTQRWNEQFF; CDR3 DNA: TGTGCCAGCACAGGGGCCGGGACCCAAAGGTGGAATGAGCAGTTCTTC
V gene: TRBV2; D gene: -; J gene: TRBJ2-3; clone size: -; CDR3 protein: CASSLGVSIDTQYF; CDR3 DNA: TGTGCCAGCTCACTCGGGGTTAGCATAGATACGCAGTATTTT
V gene: TRBV14; D gene: -; J gene: TRBJ2-1; clone size: -; CDR3 protein: CASSLGFDTSYEQFF; CDR3 DNA: TGTGCCAGCAGCCTAGGGTTCGACACCTCCTACGAGCAGTTCTTC
V gene: TRBV7-2; D gene: -; J gene: TRBJ1-5; clone size: -; CDR3 protein: CASQSEYSNQPRHF; CDR3 DNA: TGTGCCAGCCAAAGTGAATATAGCAATCAGCCCCGGCATTTT
V gene: TRBV19; D gene: TRBD2; J gene: TRBJ2-7; clone size: -; CDR3 protein: CASSGVGLSYEQYF; CDR3 DNA: TGTGCCAGTAGTGGCGTGGGACTATCCTACGAGCAGTACTTC
V gene: TRBV7-9; D gene: -; J gene: TRBJ2-7; clone size: many; CDR3 protein: CASSFGEGGEQYF; CDR3 DNA: TGTGCCAGCAGCTTTGGGGAAGGTGGCGAGCAGTACTTC
V gene: TRBV5-5; D gene: TRBD2; J gene: TRBJ2-7; clone size: -; CDR3 protein: CVSSFSLRGGTYEQYF; CDR3 DNA: TGTGTCAGCAGCTTTTCCTTGCGGGGGGGCACCTACGAGCAGTACTTC
V gene: TRBV25-1; D gene: -; J gene: TRBJ1-5; clone size: many; CDR3 protein: CASSEFGYQPQHF; CDR3 DNA: TGTGCCAGCAGTGAATTCGGCTATCAGCCCCAGCATTTT
V gene: TRBV10-2; D gene: TRBD2; J gene: TRBJ2-7; clone size: many; CDR3 protein: CASSEKLAGNEQYF; CDR3 DNA: TGCGCCAGCAGTGAGAAACTAGCGGGAAACGAGCAGTACTTC
V gene: TRBV9; D gene: -; J gene: TRBJ2-3; clone size: few; CDR3 protein: CASTLEGGSTDTQYF; CDR3 DNA: TGTGCCAGCACCCTAGAGGGGGGGAGCACAGATACGCAGTATTTT
V gene: TRBV24-1; D gene: TRBD1; J gene: TRBJ2-1; clone size: -; CDR3 protein: CAASEGGSCNEQFF; CDR3 DNA: TGTGCCGCCAGTGAAGGGGGCTCATGCAATGAGCAGTTCTTC
V gene: TRBV30; D gene: TRBD1; J gene: TRBJ2-4; clone size: -; CDR3 protein: CASSGTGGAGNIQYF; CDR3 DNA: TGTGCCTCGTCCGGGACAGGGGGCGCGGGAAACATTCAGTACTTC
V gene: TRBV15; D gene: TRBD1; J gene: TRBJ2-1; clone size: -; CDR3 protein: CAASHRDREYNEQFF; CDR3 DNA: TGTGCCGCCAGCCACCGGGACAGGGAATACAATGAGCAGTTCTTC
V gene: TRBV6-5; D gene: -; J gene: TRBJ2-2; clone size: -; CDR3 protein: CAVAGPANTGELFF; CDR3 DNA: TGTGCCGTGGCTGGGCCAGCGAACACCGGGGAGCTGTTTTTT
V gene: TRBV29-1; D gene: -; J gene: TRBJ2-1; clone size: few; CDR3 protein: CSVERPGGANEQFF; CDR3 DNA: TGCAGCGTTGAAAGACCCGGCGGGGCCAATGAGCAGTTCTTC
V gene: TRBV28; D gene: -; J gene: TRBJ1-2; clone size: -; CDR3 protein: CASSQISYGYTF; CDR3 DNA: TGTGCCAGCAGTCAGATTTCCTATGGCTACACCTTC
V gene: TRBV27; D gene: TRBD1; J gene: TRBJ2-7; clone size: few; CDR3 protein: CASSLSKTGEIGAPYEQYF; CDR3 DNA: TGTGCCAGCAGTTTATCGAAGACAGGGGAGATAGGGGCCCCCTACGAGCAGTACTTC
V gene: TRBV28; D gene: TRBD1; J gene: TRBJ2-7; clone size: many; CDR3 protein: CASSRTGTSYEQYF; CDR3 DNA: TGTGCCAGCAGCAGGACAGGGACCTCCTACGAGCAGTACTTC
V gene: TRBV9; D gene: -; J gene: TRBJ1-6; clone size: few; CDR3 protein: CASSVRTDDSPLHF; CDR3 DNA: TGTGCCAGCAGCGTCCGGACAGATGATTCACCCCTCCACTTT
V gene: TRBV3-1; D gene: -; J gene: TRBJ1-2; clone size: -; CDR3 protein: CASSPRNDYGYTF; CDR3 DNA: TGTGCCAGCAGCCCACGGAACGACTATGGCTACACCTTC
V gene: TRBV12-3/TRBV12-4; D gene: -; J gene: TRBJ2-1; clone size: many; CDR3 protein: CASSTTGIEQFF; CDR3 DNA: TGTGCCAGCAGTACTACAGGTATTGAGCAGTTCTTC
V gene: TRBV7-9; D gene: -; J gene: TRBJ1-1; clone size: few; CDR3 protein: CASRGDQNTEAFF; CDR3 DNA: TGTGCCAGCAGGGGGGACCAGAACACTGAAGCTTTCTTT
V gene: TRBV24-1; D gene: TRBD1; J gene: TRBJ2-5; clone size: -; CDR3 protein: CATSATGTGGNEQYF; CDR3 DNA: TGTGCCACCAGTGCGACCGGGACAGGGGGTAATGAGCAGTACTTC